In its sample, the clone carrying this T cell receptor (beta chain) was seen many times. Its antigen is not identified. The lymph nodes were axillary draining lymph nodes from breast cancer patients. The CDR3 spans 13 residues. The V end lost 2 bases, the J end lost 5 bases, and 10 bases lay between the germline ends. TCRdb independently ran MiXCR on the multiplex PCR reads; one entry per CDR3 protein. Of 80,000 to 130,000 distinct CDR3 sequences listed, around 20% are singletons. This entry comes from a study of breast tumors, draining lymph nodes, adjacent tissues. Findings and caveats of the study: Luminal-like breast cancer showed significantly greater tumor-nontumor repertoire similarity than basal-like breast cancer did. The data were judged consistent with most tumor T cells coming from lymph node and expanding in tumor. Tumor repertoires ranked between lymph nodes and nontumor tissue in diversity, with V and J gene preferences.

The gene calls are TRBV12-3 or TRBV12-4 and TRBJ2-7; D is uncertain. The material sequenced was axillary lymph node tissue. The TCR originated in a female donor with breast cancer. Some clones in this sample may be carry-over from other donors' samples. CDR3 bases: TGTGCCAGCAGTTTACAGGTCTGGGACGAGCAGTACTTC. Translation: CASSLQVWDEQYF.